The entry below describes one TCR beta chain. The antigen remains unidentified. This sample was taken from a study of T cell responses to AZD1222 COVID-19 vaccine. Findings of the study overall: The study identified only 6 or 7 AZD1222 recipients as seropositive at baseline. Most donors were white British and more were female, and clonal diversity was possibly underestimated.

The germline V gene has CDR1 LNHNV and CDR2 YYDKDF (reference sequence). The V end lost 1 base, the J end lost 1 base, and 8 bases lay between the germline ends. The CDR3 totals 14 residues. Sequencing used immunoSEQ multiplex PCR; TCRdb keeps in-frame clones, though not all of them. The profile shows about 120,000 clones, 80% to 90% of them singletons. This rearrangement joins TRBV15 to TRBJ2-7; D is undetermined. The clonotype comes from an adult in good health. The specimen comprised peripheral blood, sampled on day 0 of AZD1222 vaccination. CDR3 nucleotides: TGTGCCACCAGCAGAGTTATCCAATCCTACGAGCAGTACTTC. It translates to CATSRVIQSYEQYF.